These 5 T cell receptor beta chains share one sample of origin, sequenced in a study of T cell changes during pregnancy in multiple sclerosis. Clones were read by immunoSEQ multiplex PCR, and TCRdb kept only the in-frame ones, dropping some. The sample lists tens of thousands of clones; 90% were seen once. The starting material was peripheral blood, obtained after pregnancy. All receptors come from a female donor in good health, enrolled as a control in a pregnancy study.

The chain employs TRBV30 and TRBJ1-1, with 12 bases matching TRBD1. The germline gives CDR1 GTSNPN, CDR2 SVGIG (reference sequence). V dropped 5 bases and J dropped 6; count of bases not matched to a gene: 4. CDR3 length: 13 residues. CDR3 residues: CAWRGQGAAEAFF. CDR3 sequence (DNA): TGTGCCTGGCGGGGACAGGGGGCTGCTGAAGCTTTCTTT. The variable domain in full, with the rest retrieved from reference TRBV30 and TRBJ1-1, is SQTIHQWPATLVQPVGSPLSLECTVEGTSNPNLYWYRQAAGRGLQLLFYSVGIGQISSEVPQNLSASRPQDRQFILSSKKLLLSDSGFYLCAWRGQGAAEAFFGQGTRLTVV.

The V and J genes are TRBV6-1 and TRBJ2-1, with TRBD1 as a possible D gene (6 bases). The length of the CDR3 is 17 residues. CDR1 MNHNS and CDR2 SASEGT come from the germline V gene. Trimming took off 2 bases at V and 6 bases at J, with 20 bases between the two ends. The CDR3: CASSEYVGTKLGNEQFF. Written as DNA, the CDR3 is TGTGCCAGCAGTGAATACGTGGGGACAAAGCTGGGCAATGAGCAGTTCTTC.

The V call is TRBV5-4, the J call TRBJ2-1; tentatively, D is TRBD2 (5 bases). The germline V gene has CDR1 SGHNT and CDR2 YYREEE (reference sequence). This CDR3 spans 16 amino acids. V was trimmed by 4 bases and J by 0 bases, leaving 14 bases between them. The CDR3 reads CASSRGQASSYNEQFF. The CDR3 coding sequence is TGTGCCAGCAGCCGAGGGCAGGCGAGCTCCTACAATGAGCAGTTCTTC.

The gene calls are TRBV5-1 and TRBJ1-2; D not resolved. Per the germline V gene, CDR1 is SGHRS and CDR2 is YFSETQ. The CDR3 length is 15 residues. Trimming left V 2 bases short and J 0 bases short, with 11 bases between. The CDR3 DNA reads TGCGCCAGCAGCTTAACAGAGACCACTAACTATGGCTACACCTTC. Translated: CASSLTETTNYGYTF. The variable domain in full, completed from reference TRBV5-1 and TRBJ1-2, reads KAGVTQTPRYLIKTRGQQVTLSCSPISGHRSVSWYQQTPGQGLQFLFEYFSETQRNKGNFPGRFSGRQFSNSRSEMNVSTLELGDSALYLCASSLTETTNYGYTFGSGTRLTVV.

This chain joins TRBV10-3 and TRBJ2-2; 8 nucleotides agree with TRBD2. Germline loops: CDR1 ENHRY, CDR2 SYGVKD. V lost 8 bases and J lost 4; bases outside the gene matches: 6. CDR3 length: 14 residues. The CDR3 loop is CAIGGLGTTGELFF. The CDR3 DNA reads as TGTGCCATCGGGGGACTAGGGACCACCGGGGAGCTGTTTTTT.